A selection of T cell receptor beta chains follows, all from one sample in a study of blood T cells in healthy people across ages. TCRdb re-analysed the 5' RACE reads in MiXCR, keeping a single row per CDR3 protein. Of hundreds of thousands of distinct CDR3 sequences detected, around 43% appear once; the ten largest clones hold around 30%. Sequencing was performed on blood. The receptor set was obtained from a man older than 75 in good health. Both conserved end residues are part of each CDR3. The D gene is left open where the match is weak. Clone size is stated in some rows and not others, as once, few, many or a class when expanded.

d_call | clone_size | j_call | cdr3_length | v_call | cdr3_aa | cdr3_nt
TRBD2 | NA | TRBJ2-3 | 17 | TRBV27 | CASSPIRLAEKTDTQYF | TGTGCCAGCAGTCCCATCCGACTAGCGGAGAAAACAGATACGCAGTATTTT
NA | NA | TRBJ2-3 | 14 | TRBV7-9 | CASSNRGDPDTQYF | TGTGCCAGCAGCAACCGGGGCGACCCAGATACGCAGTATTTT
NA | NA | TRBJ2-7 | 13 | TRBV6-2/TRBV6-3 | CASSYTDTRQQYF | TGTGCCAGCAGTTACACGGACACCCGCCAGCAGTACTTC
TRBD1 | few | TRBJ1-5 | 17 | TRBV4-2 | CASSQDGRQGGDQPQHF | TGTGCCAGCAGCCAAGACGGCCGACAGGGGGGCGATCAGCCCCAGCATTTT
NA | NA | TRBJ1-6 | 14 | TRBV11-2 | CASSRGIPLSPLHF | TGTGCCAGCAGCCGAGGAATTCCACTCTCACCCCTCCACTTT
TRBD2 | few | TRBJ2-1 | 12 | TRBV10-3 | CAISALAVEQFF | TGTGCCATCAGTGCTCTAGCGGTTGAGCAGTTCTTC
NA | NA | TRBJ2-7 | 15 | TRBV6-6 | CASSYSPGQRYEQYF | TGTGCCAGCAGTTACTCGCCGGGACAACGCTACGAGCAGTACTTC
TRBD1 | NA | TRBJ2-7 | 15 | TRBV20-1 | CSARARTGEPYEQYF | TGCAGTGCTAGAGCCCGGACAGGGGAGCCCTACGAGCAGTACTTC
NA | few | TRBJ2-7 | 18 | TRBV5-1 | CASSLRPLTGGPYGEQYF | TGCGCCAGCAGCTTGCGTCCTTTGACCGGGGGTCCTTATGGCGAGCAGTACTTC
NA | few | TRBJ2-4 | 15 | TRBV6-2/TRBV6-3 | CASSPLEVAKNIQYF | TGTGCCAGCAGCCCCCTCGAGGTAGCCAAAAACATTCAGTACTTC
TRBD1 | NA | TRBJ2-3 | 16 | TRBV9 | CASSVRGQGAGDTQYF | TGTGCCAGCAGCGTAAGGGGACAGGGGGCCGGGGATACGCAGTATTTT
TRBD2 | NA | TRBJ2-7 | 16 | TRBV5-1 | CASSLAPSGSSYEQYF | TGCGCCAGCAGCTTGGCTCCTAGCGGGAGTTCGTACGAGCAGTACTTC
NA | few | TRBJ2-3 | 12 | TRBV6-2/TRBV6-3 | CASSRAGDTQYF | TGTGCCAGCAGCCGAGCCGGGGATACGCAGTATTTT
TRBD2 | NA | TRBJ2-1 | 14 | TRBV6-2/TRBV6-3 | CASGLAASYNEQFF | TGTGCCAGCGGGCTAGCGGCCAGTTACAATGAGCAGTTCTTC
TRBD1 | few | TRBJ1-2 | 15 | TRBV4-2 | CASSQDAQGAYGYTF | TGTGCCAGCAGCCAAGATGCTCAGGGGGCCTATGGCTACACCTTC
TRBD1 | NA | TRBJ1-2 | 16 | TRBV7-2 | CACSLGDRDRNYGYTF | TGTGCCTGCAGCTTAGGGGACCGGGACAGGAACTATGGCTACACCTTC
TRBD2 | NA | TRBJ2-4 | 18 | TRBV30 | CAWSRASGRVSPQNIQYF | TGTGCCTGGAGCCGGGCTAGCGGGAGGGTTAGTCCCCAAAACATTCAGTACTTC
TRBD1 | few | TRBJ1-2 | 14 | TRBV4-1 | CASSQDNRGEGYTF | TGCGCCAGCAGCCAAGATAACAGGGGGGAAGGCTACACCTTC
NA | NA | TRBJ2-3 | 14 | TRBV14 | CASSRSQGYDTLYF | TGTGCCAGCAGCCGATCCCAGGGGTACGATACGCTGTATTTT
NA | NA | TRBJ1-1 | 13 | TRBV20-1 | CSARDERGTEAFF | TGCAGTGCTAGAGACGAGCGGGGCACTGAAGCTTTCTTT
NA | NA | TRBJ2-7 | 15 | TRBV27 | CASSLLPRGENEQYF | TGTGCCAGCAGTTTACTCCCAAGGGGGGAAAACGAGCAGTACTTC
NA | NA | TRBJ1-1 | 14 | TRBV11-3 | CASSLDGRKTEAFF | TGTGCCAGCAGCTTAGATGGGAGGAAAACTGAAGCTTTCTTT